Below, 9 T cell receptor beta chains from the same sample are listed, as sequenced in a study of T cells after yellow fever vaccination. TCRdb processed the 5' RACE reads anew with MiXCR; each CDR3 protein has one entry. The data show 500,000 to 550,000 distinct CDR3 sequences, roughly 22% seen once. The sequenced sample was PBMCs, obtained approximately 22 days after the first yellow fever vaccination. These receptors were taken from a man aged 18 to 30 who received the YFV17D yellow fever vaccine.

This clonotype showed up many times. The V gene is TRBV12-3 or TRBV12-4, the J gene TRBJ1-1, with a tentative D call TRBD1 (6 bases). V was clipped by 7 bases and J by 1 base, with 7 bases between them. The CDR3 covers 12 residues. The CDR3: CASKGGNTEAFF. The CDR3 DNA reads TGTGCCAGCAAAGGGGGGAACACTGAAGCTTTCTTT.

This chain uses TRBV29-1 with TRBJ2-7; 7 bases align to TRBD2. J lost 4 bases, V lost 6 bases, and 3 bases had no gene match. From germline, CDR1 is SQVTM and CDR2 ANQGSEA. The CDR3 runs 11 residues. CDR3 nucleotides: TGCAGCGTCGGGGAGGGGTACGAGCAGTACGTC. This translates into CSVGEGYEQYV.

A single count supports this clonotype. The V and J genes are TRBV2 and TRBJ2-7; D remains ambiguous. Looked up from germline, CDR1 is SNHLY and CDR2 is FYNNEI. The V end was cut by 5 bases, the J end by 6 bases, with 8 bases between. The CDR3 has 11 amino acids. The CDR3 loop reads CASSFPLEQYV. Written as DNA, the CDR3 is TGTGCCAGCAGTTTTCCCCTCGAGCAGTACGTC.

This clonotype has a count of ten or more. The chain has TRBV18 and TRBJ2-1; a possible D gene is TRBD2 (5 bases). The V end was cut by 3 bases, the J end by 7 bases, with 16 bases between. The CDR3 runs 15 residues. Germline values: CDR1 KGHSH, CDR2 LQKENI. Here the CDR3 reads CASSPGNIEGNEQFF. In nucleotides, the CDR3 is TGTGCCAGCTCACCGGGGAATATCGAGGGTAATGAGCAGTTCTTC.

The sample holds many counts of this clonotype. V and J are TRBV5-1 and TRBJ2-2; D is uncertain. CDR3 length: 14 residues. CDR1 is SGHRS and CDR2 is YFSETQ in the germline V gene. V lost 1 base to trimming and J lost 8 bases, with 12 bases between them. CDR3 protein: CASSLPGPSGELFF. The DNA for the CDR3 is TGCGCCAGCAGCTTGCCGGGTCCTAGTGGGGAGCTGTTTTTT.

The rearrangement links TRBV5-1 to TRBJ2-5, with D perhaps TRBD2 (5 bases). CDR3 length: 13 amino acids. Trimming shortened V by 0 bases and J by 5 bases, and 8 bases separated the two germline ends. Germline V gene data show CDR1 as SGHRS and CDR2 as YFSETQ. The DNA for the CDR3 is TGCGCCAGCAGCTTGGAGTTAGCGGAGACCCAGTACTTC. Protein sequence: CASSLELAETQYF.

The J gene is TRBJ2-7, the V gene TRBV5-6; a possible D gene is TRBD1 (6 bases). CDR3 length: 11 amino acids. The germline gives CDR1 SGHDT, CDR2 YYEEEE. The V gene lost 1 base and the J gene lost 9 bases, with 8 bases spanning the gap. CDR3 protein: CASSLTGSQYF. The CDR3 nucleotides read TGTGCCAGCAGCTTGACAGGGTCGCAGTACTTC. Variable domain in full (rest from reference TRBV5-6 and TRBJ2-7): DAGVTQSPTHLIKTRGQQVTLRCSPKSGHDTVSWYQQALGQGPQFIFQYYEEEERQRGNFPDRFSGHQFPNYSSELNVNALLLGDSALYLCASSLTGSQYFGPGTRLTVT.

The gene calls are TRBV4-1 and TRBJ2-3; D might be TRBD2 (6 bases). The CDR3 covers 15 residues. CDR1 is MGHRA and CDR2 is YSYEKL in the germline V gene. Trimming cost V 1 base and J 1 base, with 9 bases left between them. The CDR3: CASSQGLGGTDTQYF. The DNA for the CDR3 is TGCGCCAGCAGCCAAGGACTAGGGGGCACAGATACGCAGTATTTT.

The V and J genes are TRBV2 and TRBJ1-4; TRBD1 is a possible D gene (5 bases). The length of the CDR3 is 16 residues. Germline V gene data show CDR1 as SNHLY and CDR2 as FYNNEI. Trimming shortened V by 7 bases and J by 8 bases, and 23 bases separated the two germline ends. The chain's CDR3 is CASTSIPGREDEKLFF. The CDR3 DNA follows: TGTGCCAGCACCTCTATTCCGGGACGGGAGGACGAAAAACTGTTTTTT.